One sample yielded the 28 T cell receptor beta chains listed below, sequenced in a study of early T cells in non-severe SARS-CoV-2 infection. In TCRdb, the 5' RACE reads were re-called with MiXCR into one record per CDR3 protein. The table records tens of thousands of distinct CDR3 sequences, about 9.5% of them present only once. The sequencing used whole blood, collected at baseline. These receptor sequences come from an adult who was a healthcare worker with PCR-confirmed SARS-CoV-2 infection or an uninfected control (not recorded which).

This clonotype was detected ten times or more. The chain combines TRBV6-6 with TRBJ2-1, with 12 bases matching TRBD1. The CDR3 length is 16 residues. With V trimmed by 6 bases and J by 7 bases, 10 bases remained unmatched. Germline lookup yields CDR1 MNHNY and CDR2 SVGAGI (reference sequence). The CDR3 is CASRHNPGQGANEQFF. The DNA of the CDR3 is TGTGCCAGCAGGCACAACCCGGGACAGGGGGCGAATGAGCAGTTCTTC.

This clonotype was picked up many times. The J gene is TRBJ2-7, the V gene TRBV30; D gene ambiguous. CDR1 and CDR2 from the germline V gene are GTSNPN and SVGIG (reference sequence). This CDR3 is built from 12 residues. V dropped 3 bases and J dropped 4 bases, with 10 bases sitting between them. CDR3 sequence: CAWSRTQYEQYF. As DNA, the CDR3 is TGTGCCTGGAGCCGGACCCAATACGAGCAGTACTTC.

The sample holds many counts of this clonotype. The chain employs TRBV11-2 and TRBJ2-5; D uncertain. Germline V lookup: CDR1 SGHAT, CDR2 FQNNGV. Between the trimmed V and J ends, which lost 5 bases and 2 bases, there was a span of 9 bases. This CDR3 comprises 13 residues. The chain's CDR3 is CASSPSVQETQYF. The CDR3, as DNA: TGTGCCAGCAGCCCCTCGGTACAAGAGACCCAGTACTTC.

The rearrangement joins TRBV6-2 or TRBV6-3 to TRBJ2-5; D unclear. The CDR3 sequence is 15 residues long. Per germline, CDR1 MNHEY and CDR2 SVGEGT. Trimming pared 4 bases from V and 0 bases from J, leaving 12 bases between. The chain's CDR3 is CASSSPNLYQETQYF. The CDR3 nucleotides are TGTGCCAGCAGTTCGCCGAACCTGTACCAAGAGACCCAGTACTTC.

This clonotype was found a few times. The genes are TRBV7-9 and TRBJ2-7; D ambiguous. The germline CDR1 and CDR2 sequences are SEHNR and FQNEAQ (reference sequence). The V gene lost 5 bases and the J gene lost 0 bases, with 14 bases spanning the gap. This CDR3 contains 15 residues. Written as DNA, the CDR3 is TGTGCCAGCAGCCCCGGTCGTAGGAGCTCCTACGAGCAGTACTTC. Protein: CASSPGRRSSYEQYF.

This clonotype was counted ten times or more. The rearrangement uses TRBV20-1 and TRBJ2-7; maybe TRBD2 (6 bases). This CDR3 is 13 amino acids long. The V and J ends lost 3 bases and 2 bases respectively, with 11 bases between them. From germline, CDR1 is DFQATT and CDR2 SNEGSKA (reference sequence). The CDR3 DNA follows: TGCAGTGCTAGGGGACTGGGCCCCTACGAGCAGTACTTC. Amino acid sequence: CSARGLGPYEQYF.

The chain recombines TRBV5-1 with TRBJ2-4, with a possible D match to TRBD2 (5 bases). Germline CDR1 and CDR2: SGHRS and YFSETQ. The CDR3 is 16 residues long. Trimming removed 4 bases from V and 0 bases from J, with 14 bases in between. CDR3 protein: CASSPEALIAKNIQYF. The CDR3 coding sequence is TGCGCCAGCAGCCCGGAGGCACTTATAGCCAAAAACATTCAGTACTTC.

This clonotype was seen more than once but under ten times. The chain links TRBV2 to TRBJ1-5; D gene uncertain. V lost 8 bases and J lost 3, with 11 bases in between. Germline values: CDR1 SNHLY, CDR2 FYNNEI. The CDR3 runs 13 residues. CDR3 sequence: CASADGYNQPQHF. The CDR3 DNA is TGTGCCAGCGCCGACGGGTACAATCAGCCCCAGCATTTT.

This clonotype came up many times. The chain carries TRBV3-1 and TRBJ2-5; no reliable D call. In germline, CDR1 is LGHDT, CDR2 YNNKEL (reference sequence). The length of the CDR3 is 13 residues. The germline V and J ends were trimmed by 0 bases and 7 bases, with 9 bases remaining between them. The CDR3 DNA reads as TGTGCCAGCAGCCAAGATCCCGTCGTGACCCAGTACTTC. It is translated as CASSQDPVVTQYF.

This clonotype was observed a few times. The V and J genes are TRBV18 and TRBJ2-1, with 8 bases matching TRBD2. Trimming at V came to 3 bases and at J to 9 bases, leaving 10 bases not matched to a gene. The CDR3 has 15 amino acids. Germline lookup yields CDR1 KGHSH and CDR2 LQKENI. The CDR3, as DNA: TGTGCCAGCTCACCCACCACAGAGGCGGGAGGTGAGCAGTTCTTC. Residues: CASSPTTEAGGEQFF.

The table lists this clonotype with a few counts. The V gene is TRBV9, the J gene TRBJ2-3, with TRBD1 matching over 8 bases. The CDR3 has 16 residues. The germline CDR1 and CDR2 sequences are SGDLS and YYNGEE. V shed 3 bases, J shed 0 bases, and the junction held 6 bases outside the gene matches. Here the CDR3 reads CASSEPRTGSTDTQYF. The CDR3 DNA is TGTGCCAGCAGCGAGCCCAGGACAGGGAGCACAGATACGCAGTATTTT.

Many counts were recorded for this clonotype. The rearrangement links TRBV20-1 to TRBJ2-3, with D possibly matching TRBD2 (6 bases). Between the trimmed V and J ends, which lost 3 bases and 0 bases, there was a span of 13 bases. This CDR3 comprises 15 residues. Germline V gene data show CDR1 as DFQATT and CDR2 as SNEGSKA (reference sequence). CDR3 residues: CSASHRGTSTDTQYF. The CDR3 bases are TGCAGTGCTAGTCACCGGGGGACTAGCACAGATACGCAGTATTTT.

The chain links TRBV5-1 to TRBJ2-2; possibly TRBD1 for D (6 bases). The V end lost 2 bases, the J end lost 4 bases, and 9 bases lay between the germline ends. Germline CDR1 and CDR2: SGHRS and YFSETQ. The CDR3 is 14 amino acids. The CDR3 coding sequence is TGCGCCAGCAGCTTCGGACAGACCACCGGGGAGCTGTTTTTT. As protein: CASSFGQTTGELFF.

This clonotype was counted ten times or more. V gene TRBV12-3 or TRBV12-4 combines with J gene TRBJ1-6; TRBD1 matches 10 bases. CDR3 length: 20 residues. V dropped 5 bases and J dropped 0; count of bases not matched to a gene: 13. CDR3 DNA: TGTGCCAGCAGTCTAAGGACAGGGGGGCGTTATAGCTCCTATAATTCACCCCTCCACTTT. Its protein is CASSLRTGGRYSSYNSPLHF.

This clonotype was seen at least ten times. The chain employs TRBV5-5 and TRBJ1-6, with 7 bases identical to TRBD1. This CDR3 contains 16 residues. The J segment lost 7 bases and the V segment lost 4 bases, leaving 11 bases of the junction unmatched. Germline V gene lookup returns CDR1 SGHKS and CDR2 YYEKEE (reference sequence). The CDR3, as DNA: TGTGCCAGCAGCCCGGTGGCGGGACAGCCGAATTCACCCCTCCACTTT. Protein: CASSPVAGQPNSPLHF.

Many counts were recorded for this clonotype. The rearrangement uses TRBV5-1 and TRBJ1-1; D is undetermined. Trimming cost V 4 bases and J 1 base, with 17 bases left between them. Germline V gene sequence: CDR1 SGHRS, CDR2 YFSETQ. The CDR3 consists of 16 residues. CDR3: CASSHVPWAENTEAFF. The CDR3 region has the DNA TGCGCCAGCAGCCACGTGCCGTGGGCGGAGAACACTGAAGCTTTCTTT.

This clonotype was seen a handful of times. The chain carries TRBV5-4 and TRBJ2-5, with D perhaps matching TRBD2 (6 bases). The CDR3 has 15 amino acids. V gave up 4 bases and J gave up 1 base, with 14 bases separating them. Looked up from germline, CDR1 is SGHNT and CDR2 is YYREEE (reference sequence). CDR3 coding DNA: TGTGCCAGCAGCCCCGGCGGGACTCCCCAAGAGACCCAGTACTTC. It yields the protein CASSPGGTPQETQYF.

The rearrangement joins TRBV7-3 to TRBJ2-3; D is ambiguous. The CDR3 runs to 14 residues. Germline CDR1 and CDR2: SGHTA and FQGTGA. Trimming shortened V by 0 bases and J by 5 bases, and 9 bases separated the two germline ends. The chain's CDR3 is CASSLTPRLDTQYF. The CDR3 bases are TGTGCCAGCAGCTTAACACCTCGGCTAGATACGCAGTATTTT.

This clonotype was observed a few times. The rearrangement links TRBV20-1 to TRBJ2-5; 7 bases line up with TRBD1. The CDR3 has 14 amino acids. V shed 7 bases, J shed 6 bases, and the junction held 14 bases outside the gene matches. Germline assignment: CDR1 DFQATT and CDR2 SNEGSKA (reference sequence). As DNA, the CDR3 is TGCAGTGTCGGGACAGCGAGGCTTGGAAAGACCCAGTACTTC. Translation gives CSVGTARLGKTQYF.

This chain links TRBV20-1 with TRBJ2-5; D possibly corresponds to TRBD2 (5 bases). CDR1 is DFQATT, CDR2 SNEGSKA, per germline (reference sequence). This CDR3 comprises 13 residues. CDR3 DNA: TGCAGCGCCGAAGGGCGGGCCCCAAGGACCCAGTACTTC. It yields the protein CSAEGRAPRTQYF.

This clonotype was picked up many times. This chain uses TRBV12-3 or TRBV12-4 with TRBJ1-5; no definite D call. V was shortened by 6 bases and J by 2 bases, with 8 bases between the two germline ends. This CDR3 has 13 amino acids. The CDR3: CASSLKGNQPQHF. For the CDR3, the DNA is TGTGCCAGCAGCCTCAAAGGCAATCAGCCCCAGCATTTT.

The chain uses TRBV7-6 and TRBJ1-1; TRBD1 agrees at 10 bases. Germline trimming cut 6 bases from V and 3 bases from J; bases unmatched to any gene: 10. The CDR3 length is 16 residues. CDR1 SGHVS and CDR2 FNYEAQ come from the germline V gene. CDR3 in DNA: TGTGCCAGCAGACCCGGGACAGGGGCCCATGACACTGAAGCTTTCTTT. As protein: CASRPGTGAHDTEAFF.

In this sample, this clonotype turned up a few times. The chain uses TRBV6-2 or TRBV6-3 and TRBJ2-3; D is unresolved. The CDR3 extends over 14 amino acids. V dropped 6 bases and J dropped 6 bases, with 16 bases sitting between them. Germline CDR1 MNHEY, CDR2 SVGEGT. The CDR3 here is CASSANNRRDTQYF. DNA of the CDR3: TGTGCCAGCAGCGCTAACAACCGTAGGGATACGCAGTATTTT.

This clonotype appeared many times. The J gene is TRBJ1-5, the V gene TRBV20-1, with 11 bases that match TRBD1. V lost 3 bases, J lost 7 bases, and 5 bases stayed unmatched. From germline, CDR1 is DFQATT and CDR2 SNEGSKA (reference sequence). The CDR3 is 14 amino acids. Here the CDR3 reads CSASPGTGGQPQHF. The CDR3 DNA reads as TGCAGTGCTAGCCCCGGGACAGGGGGGCAGCCCCAGCATTTT.

This clonotype was detected only a few times. The rearrangement joins TRBV12-3 or TRBV12-4 to TRBJ2-1; perhaps TRBD1 as D (6 bases). The V gene lost 5 bases and the J gene lost 5 bases, with 13 bases spanning the gap. This CDR3 region has 14 residues. The CDR3 region has the DNA TGTGCCAGCAGTGCCTTACAGGGCAACAATGAGCAGTTCTTC. This codes for CASSALQGNNEQFF.

The table lists this clonotype with many counts. This chain connects TRBV30 to TRBJ2-7; 7 bases map to TRBD2. The length of the CDR3 is 13 residues. Losses at the gene ends were 0 bases for V and 2 bases for J; bases not matched to a gene: 1. Germline values: CDR1 GTSNPN, CDR2 SVGIG (reference sequence). The CDR3 DNA reads TGTGCCTGGAGTGTCGGGGGGACCTACGAGCAGTACTTC. Translation: CAWSVGGTYEQYF.

This clonotype was seen more than once but under ten times. The chain links TRBV3-1 to TRBJ1-5; D uncertain. Trimming took 1 base from V and 6 from J, leaving 16 bases between them. This CDR3 is built from 16 residues. CDR1 is LGHDT, CDR2 YNNKEL, per germline (reference sequence). This CDR3 is CASSQVEIFGSQPQHF. CDR3 bases: TGTGCCAGCAGCCAAGTAGAGATTTTTGGGAGTCAGCCCCAGCATTTT.

The rearrangement links TRBV5-1 to TRBJ2-1; TRBD1 aligns across 7 bases. From germline, CDR1 is SGHRS and CDR2 YFSETQ. Trimming removed 4 bases from V and 1 base from J; junction bases left unmatched: 14. The CDR3 has 18 residues. CDR3 amino acids: CASSPTRQGPISYNEQFF. DNA of the CDR3: TGCGCCAGCAGCCCGACAAGACAGGGCCCCATTTCCTACAATGAGCAGTTCTTC.